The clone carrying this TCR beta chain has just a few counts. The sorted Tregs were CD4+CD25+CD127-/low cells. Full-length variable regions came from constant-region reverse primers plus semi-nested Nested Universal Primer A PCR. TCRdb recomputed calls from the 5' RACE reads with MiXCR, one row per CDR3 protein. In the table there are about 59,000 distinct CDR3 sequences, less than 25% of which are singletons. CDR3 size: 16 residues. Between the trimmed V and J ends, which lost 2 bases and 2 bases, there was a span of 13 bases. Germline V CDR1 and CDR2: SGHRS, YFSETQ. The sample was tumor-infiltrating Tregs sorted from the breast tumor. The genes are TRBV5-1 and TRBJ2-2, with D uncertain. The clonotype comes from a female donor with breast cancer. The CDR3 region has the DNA TGCGCCAGCAGCTTAATCTCCCAAGAAAACACCGGGGAGCTGTTTTTT. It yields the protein CASSLISQENTGELFF.